This T cell receptor beta chain is drawn from a study of blood T cells in healthy people across ages. Study-wide findings and caveats: TCR beta diversity, measured per million T cells, fell in a roughly linear way with age.

With regard to this clonotype: Its antigen is not identified.

A second PCR, run for roughly 6 to 11 cycles, used a sample-barcoded 5' primer plus a J-beta primer mix. TCRdb called the 5' RACE reads again in MiXCR, with one record for every CDR3 protein. The repertoire holds hundreds of thousands of distinct CDR3 sequences, with about a third as singletons. The receptor was isolated from a woman of 80 years or more in good health. Sequencing used blood.

The CDR3 bases are TGTGCCAGCAGTTTATTTAGGGAGTCTGAAGCTTTCTTT. This codes for CASSLFRESEAFF. The rearrangement uses TRBV27 and TRBJ1-1, with unresolved D. V gave up 1 base and J gave up 6 bases, with 9 bases separating them. CDR3 length: 13 amino acids. CDR1 and CDR2 from the germline V gene are MNHEY and SMNVEV (reference sequence).